This T cell receptor (beta chain) was identified in a study of response to subunit inactivated influenza vaccine. Study-level points and caveats: That few new T cells are recruited by each seasonal influenza vaccination was the authors' suggestion.

V shed 1 base and J shed 1 base, with 4 bases lying between them. This CDR3 is built from 13 residues. Germline loops: CDR1 SGHDN, CDR2 FVKESK. A remark on this clonotype: As yet, its antigen is unknown.

Via MiXCR, TCRdb re-called the RT-PCR reads, giving one row per CDR3 protein. Of about 500,000 distinct CDR3 sequences in the sample, more than 15% are singletons; the top ten hold less than 4%. This receptor was identified in a man in his fifties or sixties who received an inactivated influenza vaccine. Sequencing was performed on CD4+ T cells sorted from PBMCs, taken around 25 months after vaccination. The rearrangement joins TRBV14 to TRBJ2-5; no firm D call. CDR3 in amino acids: CASSQVVQETQYF. CDR3 DNA: TGTGCCAGCAGCCAAGTGGTCCAAGAGACCCAGTACTTC. Together with reference TRBV14 and TRBJ2-5, the CDR3 gives the full variable domain: EAGVTQFPSHSVIEKGQTVTLRCDPISGHDNLYWYRRVMGKEIKFLLHFVKESKQDESGMPNNRFLAERTGGTYSTLKVQPAELEDSGVYFCASSQVVQETQYFGPGTRLLVL.